This T cell receptor (beta chain) was obtained from a study of blood T cell repertoires in COVID-19. The overall study: From the United States, Italy and Spain came samples of acute and convalescent COVID-19.

Those enrolled in Seattle joined during active infection and were followed longitudinally afterward. V lost 5 bases, J lost 5 bases, and 10 bases lay in between. The length of the CDR3 is 14 residues. The germline V gene encodes CDR1 MGHDK and CDR2 SYGVNS. Measured with immunoSEQ multiplex PCR; TCRdb has only the in-frame clones, and not every one. The sample holds about 350,000 clones; roughly 87% are singletons and the top ten take 3% to 4.5%. This sequence joins TRBV25-1 and TRBJ1-6; D not resolved. The material sequenced was peripheral blood. The sequence was obtained from a woman in her fifties or sixties with COVID-19, enrolled during active disease. CDR3 nucleotide sequence: TGTGCCAGCAGTTCGCGGCCGCATAATTCACCCCTCCACTTT. It yields the protein CASSSRPHNSPLHF.